The rows below give T cell receptor beta chains drawn from one sample of a study of T cells in Graves' hyperthyroidism and ophthalmopathy. In TCRdb, the multiplex PCR reads were re-called with MiXCR into one record per CDR3 protein. The repertoire holds around 340,000 distinct CDR3 sequences, over 20% seen once, with about 50% in the top ten. Specimen: blood. The receptor source for this set is a woman between 45 and 60 years old with Graves' hyperthyroidism. The CDR3 runs from the conserved cysteine through the conserved F or W. The order of the fields is CDR3 DNA, CDR3 protein, clone size, D gene, J gene, V gene. The D gene is left open where the match is weak. The size entry is marked missing in some rows and otherwise reads once, few, many or a size class.

CDR3 DNA: TGTGCCAGCAGCGTACAGGAGGGTGGGAATTCACCCCTCCACTTT
CDR3 protein: CASSVQEGGNSPLHF
clone size: few
D gene: NA
J gene: TRBJ1-6
V gene: TRBV9

CDR3 DNA: TGTGCCAGCAGTGCGTTAGGGACAGGGTACGGCTACACCTTC
CDR3 protein: CASSALGTGYGYTF
clone size: many
D gene: TRBD1
J gene: TRBJ1-2
V gene: TRBV28

CDR3 DNA: TGTGCCAGCAGCTTCAGTAGTCTCATTCCCGGGGAGCTGTTTTTT
CDR3 protein: CASSFSSLIPGELFF
clone size: NA
D gene: NA
J gene: TRBJ2-2
V gene: TRBV7-9

CDR3 DNA: TGTGCCAGCAGCTTATCACCCCTAGCGGGGAAGAACACCGGGGAGCTGTTTTTT
CDR3 protein: CASSLSPLAGKNTGELFF
clone size: NA
D gene: TRBD2
J gene: TRBJ2-2
V gene: TRBV9

CDR3 DNA: TGCAGTGCTGGGATGGACAGGGGGACCGGCGAGCAGTACTTC
CDR3 protein: CSAGMDRGTGEQYF
clone size: few
D gene: TRBD1
J gene: TRBJ2-7
V gene: TRBV20-1

CDR3 DNA: TGTGCCCGGGGGGCCTATGGCACAGATACGCAGTATTTT
CDR3 protein: CARGAYGTDTQYF
clone size: many
D gene: NA
J gene: TRBJ2-3
V gene: TRBV30

CDR3 DNA: TGTGCCTGCCCCTCAGGAGGGACTATTGAAGCTTTCTTT
CDR3 protein: CACPSGGTIEAFF
clone size: many
D gene: NA
J gene: TRBJ1-1
V gene: TRBV30

CDR3 DNA: TGTGCCTGGAGTCCGACGTGGAACACTGAAGCTTTCTTT
CDR3 protein: CAWSPTWNTEAFF
clone size: many
D gene: NA
J gene: TRBJ1-1
V gene: TRBV30

CDR3 DNA: TGTGCCAGTATGATGGGGGGCGCGGGCAATCAGCCCCAGCATTTT
CDR3 protein: CASMMGGAGNQPQHF
clone size: NA
D gene: NA
J gene: TRBJ1-5
V gene: TRBV6-1

CDR3 DNA: TGTGCCAGCCGGGACAGGGGACCGGGGCAGTACTTC
CDR3 protein: CASRDRGPGQYF
clone size: many
D gene: TRBD1
J gene: TRBJ2-7
V gene: TRBV28

CDR3 DNA: TGCGCCAGCAGCTTGGGAGTAGCGGGAGGGCCAGAGACCCAGTACTTC
CDR3 protein: CASSLGVAGGPETQYF
clone size: many
D gene: TRBD2
J gene: TRBJ2-5
V gene: TRBV5-1

CDR3 DNA: TGTGCCAGCAGCATGGGACTAGCGGGAGCCGGATCGCGCCAAGAGACCCAGTACTTC
CDR3 protein: CASSMGLAGAGSRQETQYF
clone size: many
D gene: TRBD2
J gene: TRBJ2-5
V gene: TRBV9

CDR3 DNA: TGCGCCAGCAGCCAAGGGCGGGCGAACACTGAAGCTTTCTTT
CDR3 protein: CASSQGRANTEAFF
clone size: NA
D gene: NA
J gene: TRBJ1-1
V gene: TRBV4-1

CDR3 DNA: TGTGCCAGCAGTTTTCACACAGGGGGCTGGACAGATACGCAGTATTTT
CDR3 protein: CASSFHTGGWTDTQYF
clone size: many
D gene: TRBD1
J gene: TRBJ2-3
V gene: TRBV6-1

CDR3 DNA: TGTGCCAGCAGTCCGATGAGTGGGACAGATACGCAGTATTTT
CDR3 protein: CASSPMSGTDTQYF
clone size: many
D gene: NA
J gene: TRBJ2-3
V gene: TRBV6-1

CDR3 DNA: TGTGCCAGCAGTGAACGACTAGGGGTGGAAGAGACCCAGTACTTC
CDR3 protein: CASSERLGVEETQYF
clone size: NA
D gene: NA
J gene: TRBJ2-5
V gene: TRBV2

CDR3 DNA: TGTGCCAGCAGCTTAGAGGTTTACAATTCACCCCTCCACTTT
CDR3 protein: CASSLEVYNSPLHF
clone size: few
D gene: NA
J gene: TRBJ1-6
V gene: TRBV7-8

CDR3 DNA: TGTGCCAGCAGAAGGGACAGGGCTAACTATGGCTACACCTTC
CDR3 protein: CASRRDRANYGYTF
clone size: many
D gene: TRBD1
J gene: TRBJ1-2
V gene: TRBV27

CDR3 DNA: TGCAGTGCTAGAGTTAACAATAACTATGGCTACACCTTC
CDR3 protein: CSARVNNNYGYTF
clone size: NA
D gene: NA
J gene: TRBJ1-2
V gene: TRBV20-1

CDR3 DNA: TGCAGCGTTGATATAGCCTACAATGAGCAGTTCTTC
CDR3 protein: CSVDIAYNEQFF
clone size: many
D gene: NA
J gene: TRBJ2-1
V gene: TRBV29-1

CDR3 DNA: TGTGCCAGTACTCCGGTTACGGGGGCCAACTATGGCTACACCTTC
CDR3 protein: CASTPVTGANYGYTF
clone size: NA
D gene: NA
J gene: TRBJ1-2
V gene: TRBV19

CDR3 DNA: TGCGCCAGCAGTGAGTCAATCAGGGTTCGGCAGTTCTTC
CDR3 protein: CASSESIRVRQFF
clone size: many
D gene: NA
J gene: TRBJ2-1
V gene: TRBV10-1

CDR3 DNA: TGTGCCAGCAGTACCCAGGGACTAGCGGGCACAGATACGCAGTATTTT
CDR3 protein: CASSTQGLAGTDTQYF
clone size: many
D gene: TRBD2
J gene: TRBJ2-3
V gene: TRBV28

CDR3 DNA: TGTGCCAGCAGCCCCCGGGACAGGGACGGCTACACCTTC
CDR3 protein: CASSPRDRDGYTF
clone size: many
D gene: TRBD1
J gene: TRBJ1-2
V gene: TRBV9

CDR3 DNA: TGCAGTGCTAGCCCTAGGCATGGCTACACCTTC
CDR3 protein: CSASPRHGYTF
clone size: many
D gene: NA
J gene: TRBJ1-2
V gene: TRBV20-1

CDR3 DNA: TGCAGTGCTAGGGGGACTAGCGGGTACGACGAGCAGTACTTC
CDR3 protein: CSARGTSGYDEQYF
clone size: many
D gene: TRBD2
J gene: TRBJ2-7
V gene: TRBV20-1

CDR3 DNA: TGCAGCGCGGCTCAGGGTTCGGGCAATCAGCCCCAGCATTTT
CDR3 protein: CSAAQGSGNQPQHF
clone size: many
D gene: NA
J gene: TRBJ1-5
V gene: TRBV29-1

CDR3 DNA: TGTGCCAGCAGCTTAGCGAGGGGCCATTACAATGAGCAGTTCTTC
CDR3 protein: CASSLARGHYNEQFF
clone size: many
D gene: NA
J gene: TRBJ2-1
V gene: TRBV7-2

CDR3 DNA: TGCAGTGCTAGGCGGGGGGGCCACAATGAGCAGTTCTTC
CDR3 protein: CSARRGGHNEQFF
clone size: many
D gene: TRBD2
J gene: TRBJ2-1
V gene: TRBV20-1

CDR3 DNA: TGTGCCATCAGTGGTGGACAGGGGGCCCAGGCTGAAGCTTTCTTT
CDR3 protein: CAISGGQGAQAEAFF
clone size: NA
D gene: TRBD1
J gene: TRBJ1-1
V gene: TRBV10-3

CDR3 DNA: TGCAGCGTTGCTACAGGGGGAGACGAGCAGTACTTC
CDR3 protein: CSVATGGDEQYF
clone size: few
D gene: TRBD1
J gene: TRBJ2-7
V gene: TRBV29-1

CDR3 DNA: TGCAGCGTTGAAGACATAGACAGGGGTCATAATACGCAGTATTTT
CDR3 protein: CSVEDIDRGHNTQYF
clone size: many
D gene: TRBD1
J gene: TRBJ2-3
V gene: TRBV29-1

CDR3 DNA: TGCAGTGCTAGGGGGACAGGGAGGTATCAGCCCCAGCATTTT
CDR3 protein: CSARGTGRYQPQHF
clone size: many
D gene: TRBD1
J gene: TRBJ1-5
V gene: TRBV20-1

CDR3 DNA: TGTGCCAGCAGCTCCGACGGATATAATTCACCCCTCCACTTT
CDR3 protein: CASSSDGYNSPLHF
clone size: few
D gene: NA
J gene: TRBJ1-6
V gene: TRBV5-4

CDR3 DNA: TGTGCCAGCAGAGGGATCCGGGGGCGCGACTATGGCTACACCTTC
CDR3 protein: CASRGIRGRDYGYTF
clone size: NA
D gene: NA
J gene: TRBJ1-2
V gene: TRBV28

CDR3 DNA: TGTGCCAGCAGTCCGGGACAGGTTTCGAACACCGGGGAGCTGTTTTTT
CDR3 protein: CASSPGQVSNTGELFF
clone size: NA
D gene: TRBD1
J gene: TRBJ2-2
V gene: TRBV7-9

CDR3 DNA: TGTGCCAGCAGCCGGACAGGTCGAGGTTCACCCCTCCACTTT
CDR3 protein: CASSRTGRGSPLHF
clone size: many
D gene: TRBD1
J gene: TRBJ1-6
V gene: TRBV9

CDR3 DNA: TGTGCCAGTAGTATATTGGGAAACCAAGAGACCCAGTACTTC
CDR3 protein: CASSILGNQETQYF
clone size: NA
D gene: NA
J gene: TRBJ2-5
V gene: TRBV19

CDR3 DNA: TGCGCCAGCAGCCAAGCCAGGACAGGGGGCATGGATGAGCAGTTCTTC
CDR3 protein: CASSQARTGGMDEQFF
clone size: few
D gene: TRBD1
J gene: TRBJ2-1
V gene: TRBV4-1

CDR3 DNA: TGTGCCAGCAGCTTAGGGGGCGGGAGGACCTACGAGCAGTACTTC
CDR3 protein: CASSLGGGRTYEQYF
clone size: many
D gene: TRBD2
J gene: TRBJ2-7
V gene: TRBV7-8

CDR3 DNA: TGCAGTGCTAGAGATCCCGCGAGCTCCTATAATTCACCCCTCCACTTT
CDR3 protein: CSARDPASSYNSPLHF
clone size: NA
D gene: NA
J gene: TRBJ1-6
V gene: TRBV20-1

CDR3 DNA: TGTGCCAGCAGTGAAGCTATGCGTAACTATGGCTACACCTTC
CDR3 protein: CASSEAMRNYGYTF
clone size: many
D gene: NA
J gene: TRBJ1-2
V gene: TRBV2

CDR3 DNA: TGTGCCAGCAGCTTAGATGGCCGGGGGAATTCACCCCTCCACTTT
CDR3 protein: CASSLDGRGNSPLHF
clone size: many
D gene: NA
J gene: TRBJ1-6
V gene: TRBV7-9

CDR3 DNA: TGCAGTGCTAGGGTCGCCGAAGAGACCCAGTACTTC
CDR3 protein: CSARVAEETQYF
clone size: many
D gene: NA
J gene: TRBJ2-5
V gene: TRBV20-1

CDR3 DNA: TGTGCCAGCAGAAACACCCAGAGCTCCTACGAGCAGTACTTC
CDR3 protein: CASRNTQSSYEQYF
clone size: NA
D gene: NA
J gene: TRBJ2-7
V gene: TRBV6-1